This entry features one TCR beta chain sequence. Its antigen is currently not known. The sample holds no much larger clone one base away, and base qualities are not on file. The 35 to 40 donors, aged about 6 to 100 years, were systemically healthy Caucasian individuals from Russia. Each donor gave around 9.8 milliliters of peripheral blood, collected into EDTA-treated Vacutainer tubes. Ficoll-Paque density-gradient centrifugation was used to isolate PBMCs, with at least 6.5 million per sample. Trizol reagent was used to extract total RNA from the PBMCs, yielding at least 6 micrograms per sample. The percentages of naive CD45RAhigh/CD27high T cells were determined by flow cytometry on a PBMC aliquot from every donor. The library was built by means of 5' RACE. Sequencing was performed on an Illumina HiSeq 2500. The second PCR ran for roughly 7 to 12 cycles and used a J-beta primer mix along with a sample-barcoded 5' primer. A template-switch 5' adaptor carrying 12 random nucleotides introduced a unique molecular identifier onto each TCR beta cDNA molecule. At least 2.5 million CDR3-containing paired-end reads were obtained from each sample. First-strand cDNA was synthesized from all RNA with the Mint cDNA synthesis kit, primed by a TRBC-specific oligonucleotide. Following uracil-DNA glycosylase treatment, all cDNA underwent a first 18-cycle PCR with the universal primers M1SS and BC2_uni_R. The source study handled its data this way. For normalization, 1 million high-quality reads were randomly selected from each sample, with every read carrying a distinct molecular identifier. Reads with shared molecular identifiers were discarded instead of being binned into consensus sequences. MiTCR, with a Q25 quality threshold and the strictest error-elimination algorithm, was used for CDR3 identification, clonotype clustering and error correction. A nonparametric unseen species model using Euler transformation provided a lower-bound estimate of total TCR beta diversity. TCRdb reprocessing: public reads trimmed at Q25 with fastp, clones called with MiXCR, in-frame beta chains kept. Each entry is one CDR3 protein sequence, shown with its most common DNA and genes. The V and J calls and clone size come from TCRdb's table, not from the authors' own analysis. Recorded for this sample are 1.5 million to 2 million distinct CDR3 sequences; 28% of them occurred a single time. The biggest ten clones account for approximately 7.7% of the sample.

V and J lose 1 base and 6 bases, and a span of 8 bases separates them. CDR1 LNHNV and CDR2 YYDKDF are derived from the germline V gene (reference sequence). Counted from cysteine to phenylalanine, this CDR3 has 13 amino acids. Only the CDR3 region is kept as DNA, spanning 39 bases read in frame from base 1. The entry originates in a study of blood T cells in healthy people across ages (dated by TCRdb to 2014 to 2015). General notes on the study: Template switching captured roughly one uniquely barcoded TCR beta cDNA molecule per two T cells in model experiments. Age-related changes in TCR beta repertoire diversity were measured in the study by deep sequencing normalized with unique cDNA molecular identifiers. Donors were grouped into four age groups: young (average approximately 16 years), middle-aged (39), aged (roughly 62) and long-lived (roughly 80). To avoid experimental bias, donors of different ages were spread randomly across the sequencing lanes. The study analyzed two additional independent replicas of 1 million unique cDNA reads from the same blood draw for two donors, one aged 18 to 29 and one aged 80 or older. What the authors observed across the whole study: The percentage of naive T cells measured by flow cytometry correlated strongly with observed TCR beta diversity. Estimates of total diversity from one million sequenced T cells were regarded as lower bounds and underestimates. Since profiling was done on bulk unsorted PBMCs, naive and antigen-experienced compartments could not be conclusively compared. Donor CMV infection status was unknown, potentially confounding age-related changes in expanded clonotypes. Compared with the aged group, the long-lived group had more naive CD4+ T cells, fewer expanded clones and increased TCR diversity, a pattern suggesting age selection. Observed TCR beta diversity per million T cells fell roughly linearly with age, and a significant reduction was already apparent by age approximately 40.

The receptor chain draws on TRBV15 and TRBJ2-3, with the D gene not clear enough to name. The source material was blood. The sequence came from a young woman in good health. CDR3 reads: CATSRVFGDTQYF. The base sequence is TGTGCCACCAGCAGAGTGTTCGGGGATACGCAGTATTTT.